One and the same sample provided the 8 T cell receptor beta chains below, sequenced in a study of blood T cell dynamics during melanoma immunotherapy. Using immunoSEQ multiplex PCR, the repertoire was profiled, and TCRdb retains in-frame clones only, with some absent. Altogether more than 10,000 clones are present, 80% being singletons, with the ten largest covering 20% to 25%. Time point: week 3, after first cycle of checkpoint inhibitor. Specimen: blood, collected from a patient treated with checkpoint blockade. These receptors came from a human donor with melanoma.

The chain has TRBV5-1 and TRBJ2-6; no clear D gene. V was cut by 1 base and J by 4 bases, with 6 bases left in between. This CDR3 has 14 residues. CDR1 SGHRS and CDR2 YFSETQ come from the germline V gene. The CDR3 DNA is TGCGCCAGCAGCTTGCTAAGCGGGGCCAACGTCCTGACTTTC. Translating it yields CASSLLSGANVLTF.

V usage is TRBV7-3 and J usage is TRBJ2-6, with a possible D match to TRBD2 (5 bases). The germline V gene has CDR1 SGHTA and CDR2 FQGTGA. V lost 5 bases, J lost 3 bases, and 14 bases lay in between. This CDR3 spans 16 amino acids. The CDR3 nucleotides are TGTGCCAGCAGCCCTCGACTTGGGAGTGGGGCCAACGTCCTGACTTTC. Translating it yields CASSPRLGSGANVLTF.

The chain is built from TRBV10-3 and TRBJ1-5; D unclear. The CDR3 covers 13 residues. With 7 bases removed from V and 0 bases from J, the gap between germline ends came to 7 bases. CDR1 and CDR2 (germline): ENHRY, SYGVKD. This CDR3 reads CAITTDSNQPQHF. In nucleotides, the CDR3 is TGTGCCATCACCACGGATAGCAATCAGCCCCAGCATTTT.

The chain employs TRBV30 and TRBJ1-1; 8 bases line up with TRBD1. V lost 6 bases to trimming and J lost 7 bases; unmatched junction nucleotides: 10. Germline V gene lookup returns CDR1 GTSNPN and CDR2 SVGIG (reference sequence). This CDR3 has 13 residues. CDR3 nucleotides: TGTGCCTGCGAAAGGACAGGGCAGGGTGAAGCTTTCTTT. Protein product: CACERTGQGEAFF. The full variable domain, rest sourced from reference TRBV30 and TRBJ1-1, is SQTIHQWPATLVQPVGSPLSLECTVEGTSNPNLYWYRQAAGRGLQLLFYSVGIGQISSEVPQNLSASRPQDRQFILSSKKLLLSDSGFYLCACERTGQGEAFFGQGTRLTVV.

The chain carries TRBV10-3 and TRBJ1-2, with D unclear. This CDR3 has 13 residues. Germline values: CDR1 ENHRY, CDR2 SYGVKD. The V gene lost 2 bases and the J gene lost 5 bases, with 9 bases spanning the gap. This chain's CDR3 is CAISENGEYGYTF. The CDR3 nucleotides are TGTGCCATCAGTGAGAACGGGGAATATGGCTACACCTTC.

This chain uses TRBV7-9 with TRBJ2-1; the D is unclear. This CDR3 comprises 14 residues. Trimming removed 6 bases from V and 8 bases from J, with 17 bases in between. The V gene's germline CDR1 is SEHNR and CDR2 FQNEAQ (reference sequence). The CDR3 nucleotides read TGTGCCAGCAGTTCCGGGTCCCAAGGCGATGAGCAGTTCTTC. It yields the protein CASSSGSQGDEQFF. The complete variable domain, with remaining parts taken from reference TRBV7-9 and TRBJ2-1, reads DTGVSQNPRHKITKRGQNVTFRCDPISEHNRLYWYRQTLGQGPEFLTYFQNEAQLEKSRLLSDRFSAERPKGSFSTLEIQRTEQGDSAMYLCASSSGSQGDEQFFGPGTRLTVL.

The CDR3 nucleotides read TGTGCCAGCAGCCAAACTAGCGGGGCCGAGCAGTTCTTC. This codes for CASSQTSGAEQFF. The rearrangement joins TRBV14 to TRBJ2-1; the match to TRBD2 covers 10 bases. CDR1 is SGHDN, CDR2 FVKESK, per germline. V dropped 2 bases and J dropped 10; count of bases not matched to a gene: 2. The CDR3 has 13 residues.

This chain uses TRBV5-4 with TRBJ1-6; 9 bases are a match to TRBD1. V dropped 5 bases and J dropped 9; count of bases not matched to a gene: 6. This CDR3 is built from 14 residues. Germline V gene sequence: CDR1 SGHNT, CDR2 YYREEE (reference sequence). CDR3 in DNA: TGTGCCAGCAGGACAGGGGGGGTTGGTTCACCCCTCCACTTT. Protein: CASRTGGVGSPLHF.